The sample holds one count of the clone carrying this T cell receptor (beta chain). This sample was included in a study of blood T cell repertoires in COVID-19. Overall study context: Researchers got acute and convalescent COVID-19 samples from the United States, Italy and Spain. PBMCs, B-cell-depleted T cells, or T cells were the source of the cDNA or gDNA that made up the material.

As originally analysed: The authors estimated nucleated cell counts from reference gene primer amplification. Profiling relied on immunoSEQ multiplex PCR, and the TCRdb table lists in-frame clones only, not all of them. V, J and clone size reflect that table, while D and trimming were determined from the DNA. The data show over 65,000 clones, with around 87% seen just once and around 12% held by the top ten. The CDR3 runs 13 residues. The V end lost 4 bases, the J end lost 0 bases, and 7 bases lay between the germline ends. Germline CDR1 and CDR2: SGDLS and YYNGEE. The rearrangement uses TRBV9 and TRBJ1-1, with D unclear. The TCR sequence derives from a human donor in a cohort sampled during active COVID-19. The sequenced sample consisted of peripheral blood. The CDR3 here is CASSSGVNTEAFF. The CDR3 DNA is TGTGCCAGCAGCTCGGGAGTGAACACTGAAGCTTTCTTT.